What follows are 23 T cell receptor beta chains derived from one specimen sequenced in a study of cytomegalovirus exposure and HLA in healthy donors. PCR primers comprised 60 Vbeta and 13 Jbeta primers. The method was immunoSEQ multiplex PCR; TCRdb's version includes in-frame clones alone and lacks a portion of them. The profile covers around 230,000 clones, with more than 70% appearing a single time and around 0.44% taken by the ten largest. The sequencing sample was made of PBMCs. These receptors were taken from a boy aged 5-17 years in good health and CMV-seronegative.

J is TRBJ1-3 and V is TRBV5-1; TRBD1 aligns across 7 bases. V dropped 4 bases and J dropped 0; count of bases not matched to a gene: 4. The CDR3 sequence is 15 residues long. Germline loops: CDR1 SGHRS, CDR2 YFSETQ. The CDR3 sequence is CASSRGQSSGNTIYF. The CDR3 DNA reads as TGCGCCAGCAGCCGGGGACAGAGCTCTGGAAACACCATATATTTT.

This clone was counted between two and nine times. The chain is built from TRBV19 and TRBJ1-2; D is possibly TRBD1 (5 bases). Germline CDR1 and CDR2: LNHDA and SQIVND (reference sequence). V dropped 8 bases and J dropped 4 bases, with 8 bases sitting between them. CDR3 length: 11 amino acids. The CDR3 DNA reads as TGTGCCAGTCAGGGCTTCTATGGCTACACCTTC. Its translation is CASQGFYGYTF.

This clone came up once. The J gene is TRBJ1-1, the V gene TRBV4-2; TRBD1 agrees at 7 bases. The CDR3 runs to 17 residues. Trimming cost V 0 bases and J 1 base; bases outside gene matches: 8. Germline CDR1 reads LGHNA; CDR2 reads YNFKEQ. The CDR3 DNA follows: TGTGCCAGCAGCCAAGAAGTACCGGGACAGCGGAACACTGAAGCTTTCTTT. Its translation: CASSQEVPGQRNTEAFF.

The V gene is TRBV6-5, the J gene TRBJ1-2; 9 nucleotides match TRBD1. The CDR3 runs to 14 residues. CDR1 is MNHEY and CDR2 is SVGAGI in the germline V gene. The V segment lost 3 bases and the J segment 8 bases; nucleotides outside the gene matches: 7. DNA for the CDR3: TGTGCCAGCAGTTATCCCCGACAGGGGGAGGGCTACACCTTC. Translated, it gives CASSYPRQGEGYTF.

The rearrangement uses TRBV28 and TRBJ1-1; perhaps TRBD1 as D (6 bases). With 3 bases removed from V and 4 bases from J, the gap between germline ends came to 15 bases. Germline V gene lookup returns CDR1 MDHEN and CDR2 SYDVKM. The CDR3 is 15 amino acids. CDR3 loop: CASSLGGPPGTEAFF. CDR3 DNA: TGTGCCAGCAGTTTGGGGGGGCCTCCAGGCACTGAAGCTTTCTTT.

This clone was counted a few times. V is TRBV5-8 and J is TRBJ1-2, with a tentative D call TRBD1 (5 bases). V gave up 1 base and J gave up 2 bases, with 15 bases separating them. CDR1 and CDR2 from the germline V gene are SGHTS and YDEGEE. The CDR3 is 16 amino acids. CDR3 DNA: TGTGCCAGCAGCTTGTTCGGGCGGACACCGAACTATGGCTACACCTTC. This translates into CASSLFGRTPNYGYTF. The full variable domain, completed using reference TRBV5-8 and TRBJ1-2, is EAGVTQSPTHLIKTRGQQATLRCSPISGHTSVYWYQQALGLGLQFLLWYDEGEERNRGNFPPRFSGRQFPNYSSELNVNALELEDSALYLCASSLFGRTPNYGYTFGSGTRLTVV.

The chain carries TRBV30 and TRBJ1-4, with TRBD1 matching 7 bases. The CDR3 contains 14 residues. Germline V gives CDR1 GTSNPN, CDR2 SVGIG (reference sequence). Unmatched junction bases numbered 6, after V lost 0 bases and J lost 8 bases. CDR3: CAWSVRGRWEKLFF. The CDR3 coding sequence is TGTGCCTGGAGTGTAAGGGGGCGGTGGGAAAAACTGTTTTTT. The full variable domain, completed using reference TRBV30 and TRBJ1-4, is SQTIHQWPATLVQPVGSPLSLECTVEGTSNPNLYWYRQAAGRGLQLLFYSVGIGQISSEVPQNLSASRPQDRQFILSSKKLLLSDSGFYLCAWSVRGRWEKLFFGSGTQLSVL.

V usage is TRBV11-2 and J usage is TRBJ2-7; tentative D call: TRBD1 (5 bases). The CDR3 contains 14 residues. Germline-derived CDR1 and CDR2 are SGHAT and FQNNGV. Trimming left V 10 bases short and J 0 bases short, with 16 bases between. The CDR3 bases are TGTGCCACCGGACATGAACCAAGCTCCTACGAGCAGTACTTC. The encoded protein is CATGHEPSSYEQYF.

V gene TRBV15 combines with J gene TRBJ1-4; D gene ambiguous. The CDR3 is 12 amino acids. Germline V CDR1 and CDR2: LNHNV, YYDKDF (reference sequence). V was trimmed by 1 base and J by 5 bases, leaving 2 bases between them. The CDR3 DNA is TGTGCCACCAGCAGAGCGAATGAAAAACTGTTTTTT. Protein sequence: CATSRANEKLFF. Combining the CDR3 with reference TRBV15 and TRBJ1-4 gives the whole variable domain DAMVIQNPRYQVTQFGKPVTLSCSQTLNHNVMYWYQQKSSQAPKLLFHYYDKDFNNEADTPDNFQSRRPNTSFCFLDIRSPGLGDTAMYLCATSRANEKLFFGSGTQLSVL.

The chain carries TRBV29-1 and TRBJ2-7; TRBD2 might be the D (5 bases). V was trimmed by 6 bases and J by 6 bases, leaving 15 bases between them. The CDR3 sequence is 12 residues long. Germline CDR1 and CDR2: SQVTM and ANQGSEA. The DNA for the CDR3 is TGCAGCGTCGCTGGAGCTGGGAGCGAGCAGTACTTC. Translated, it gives CSVAGAGSEQYF.

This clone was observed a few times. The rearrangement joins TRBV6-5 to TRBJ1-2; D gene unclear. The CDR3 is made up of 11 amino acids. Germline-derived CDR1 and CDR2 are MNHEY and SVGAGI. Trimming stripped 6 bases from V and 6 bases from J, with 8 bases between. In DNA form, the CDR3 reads TGTGCCAGCAGATGGAGTGATGGCTACACCTTC. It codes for CASRWSDGYTF.

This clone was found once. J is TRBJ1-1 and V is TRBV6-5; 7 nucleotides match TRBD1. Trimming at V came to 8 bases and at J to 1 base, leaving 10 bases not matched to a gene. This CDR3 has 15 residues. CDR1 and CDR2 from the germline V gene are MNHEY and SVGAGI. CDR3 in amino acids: CASGPSDRANTEAFF. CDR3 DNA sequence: TGTGCCAGCGGACCTTCCGACAGGGCGAACACTGAAGCTTTCTTT.

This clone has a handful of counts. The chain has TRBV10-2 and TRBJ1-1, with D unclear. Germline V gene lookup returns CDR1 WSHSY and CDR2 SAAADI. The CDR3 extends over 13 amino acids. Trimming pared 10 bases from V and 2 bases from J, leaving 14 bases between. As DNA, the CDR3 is TGCGCCACCCTTCTAGCAGGAAACACTGAAGCTTTCTTT. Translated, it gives CATLLAGNTEAFF.

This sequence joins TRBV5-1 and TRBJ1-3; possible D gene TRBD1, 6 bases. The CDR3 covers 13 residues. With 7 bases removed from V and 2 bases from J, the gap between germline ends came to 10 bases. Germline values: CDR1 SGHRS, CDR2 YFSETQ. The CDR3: CASRSGAGNTIYF. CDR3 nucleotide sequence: TGCGCCAGCCGCTCAGGGGCTGGAAACACCATATATTTT. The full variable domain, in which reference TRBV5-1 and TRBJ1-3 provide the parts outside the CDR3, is KAGVTQTPRYLIKTRGQQVTLSCSPISGHRSVSWYQQTPGQGLQFLFEYFSETQRNKGNFPGRFSGRQFSNSRSEMNVSTLELGDSALYLCASRSGAGNTIYFGEGSWLTVV.

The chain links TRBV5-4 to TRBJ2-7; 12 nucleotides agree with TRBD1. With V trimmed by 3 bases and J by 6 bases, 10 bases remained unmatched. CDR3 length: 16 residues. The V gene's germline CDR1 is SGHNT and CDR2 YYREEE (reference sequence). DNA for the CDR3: TGTGCCAGCAGCTGGACGGGACAGGGGGCGCTTGCCGAGCAGTACTTC. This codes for CASSWTGQGALAEQYF.

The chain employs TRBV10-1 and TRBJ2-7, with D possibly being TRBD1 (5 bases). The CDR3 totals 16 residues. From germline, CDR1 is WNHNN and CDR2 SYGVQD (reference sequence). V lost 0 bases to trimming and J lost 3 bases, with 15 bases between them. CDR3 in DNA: TGCGCCAGCAGTGAGTCAACAGGCCCATCCGGCTACGAGCAGTACTTC. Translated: CASSESTGPSGYEQYF.

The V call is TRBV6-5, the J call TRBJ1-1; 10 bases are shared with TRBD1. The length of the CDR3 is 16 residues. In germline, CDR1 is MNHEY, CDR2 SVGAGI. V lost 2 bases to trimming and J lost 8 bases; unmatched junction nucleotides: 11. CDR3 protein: CASSYPTGQGINEAFF. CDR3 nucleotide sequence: TGTGCCAGCAGTTACCCGACGGGACAGGGGATAAACGAAGCTTTCTTT.

Here the CDR3 reads CASRLGGDWDTQYF. DNA for the CDR3: TGTGCCTCCCGCTTGGGGGGGGATTGGGATACGCAGTATTTT. The V and J genes are TRBV30 and TRBJ2-3; 7 bases are shared with TRBD2. J was trimmed by 6 bases and V by 7 bases; bases with no gene match: 13. Germline CDR1 is GTSNPN and CDR2 is SVGIG (reference sequence). CDR3 length equals 14 residues.

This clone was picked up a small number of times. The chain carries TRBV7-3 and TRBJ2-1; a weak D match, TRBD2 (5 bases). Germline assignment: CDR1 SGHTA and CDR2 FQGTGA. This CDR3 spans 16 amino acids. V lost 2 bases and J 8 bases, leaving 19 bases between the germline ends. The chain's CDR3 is CASSLLLAPTRHEQFF. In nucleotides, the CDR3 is TGTGCCAGCAGCTTACTCCTAGCTCCCACCCGCCATGAGCAGTTCTTC. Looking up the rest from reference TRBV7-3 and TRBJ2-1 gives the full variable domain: GAGVSQTPSNKVTEKGKYVELRCDPISGHTALYWYRQSLGQGPEFLIYFQGTGAADDSGLPNDRFFAVRPEGSVSTLKIQRTERGDSAVYLCASSLLLAPTRHEQFFGPGTRLTVL.

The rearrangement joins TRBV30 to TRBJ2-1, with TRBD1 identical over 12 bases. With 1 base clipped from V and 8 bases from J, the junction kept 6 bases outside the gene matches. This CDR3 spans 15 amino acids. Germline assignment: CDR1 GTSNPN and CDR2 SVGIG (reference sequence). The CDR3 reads CAWSEGTGGYDEQFF. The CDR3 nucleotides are TGTGCCTGGAGTGAAGGGACAGGGGGCTATGATGAGCAGTTCTTC.

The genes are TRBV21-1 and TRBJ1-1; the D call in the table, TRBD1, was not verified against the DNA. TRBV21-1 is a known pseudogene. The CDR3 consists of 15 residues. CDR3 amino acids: CASSKEIVRVPEAFF. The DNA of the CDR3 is TGTGCCAGCAGCAAAGAAATAGTCAGGGTACCTGAAGCTTTCTTT.

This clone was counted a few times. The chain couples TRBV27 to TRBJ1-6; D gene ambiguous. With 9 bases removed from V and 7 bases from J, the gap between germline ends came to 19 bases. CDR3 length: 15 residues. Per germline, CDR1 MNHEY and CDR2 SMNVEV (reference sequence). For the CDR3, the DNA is TGTGCCAGTCGCCGAAACGGGAACACCAATTCACCCCTCCACTTT. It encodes CASRRNGNTNSPLHF.

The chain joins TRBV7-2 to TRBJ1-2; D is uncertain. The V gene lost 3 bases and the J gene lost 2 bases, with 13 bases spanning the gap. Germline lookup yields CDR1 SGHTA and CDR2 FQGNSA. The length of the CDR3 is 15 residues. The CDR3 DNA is TGTGCCAGCAGCTTTTCCCAGGTCCGAAACTATGGCTACACCTTC. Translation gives CASSFSQVRNYGYTF.